Listed below are T cell receptor beta chains from one sample, sequenced in a study of cytomegalovirus exposure and HLA in healthy donors. Clones were sequenced by immunoSEQ multiplex PCR, and TCRdb holds only the in-frame ones, with some missing. The table shows over 70,000 clones, with 94% occurring only once. The sample was PBMCs. Receptors originate from a woman aged 18-30 years in good health and CMV-seronegative. Each CDR3 is given with its conserved first and last residue. D genes are given only for firm matches. Where a row states a size, it is once, few, many or the class of an expanded clone; other rows omit it.

D	size	V	J	CDR3	DNA
TRBD1	.	TRBV6-1	TRBJ2-5	CASRTGTGGQETQYF	TGTGCCAGCCGAACTGGGACAGGGGGGCAAGAGACCCAGTACTTC
.	.	TRBV30	TRBJ1-1	CAWSVAYRPNTEAFF	TGTGCCTGGAGTGTAGCGTACAGGCCGAACACTGAAGCTTTCTTT
.	.	TRBV6-4	TRBJ2-3	CASSPTRAGPDTQYF	TGTGCCAGCAGCCCAACACGGGCGGGCCCAGATACGCAGTATTTT
.	.	TRBV19	TRBJ1-6	CASRGIGSHSPLHF	TGTGCCAGCCGGGGGATAGGGTCCCACTCACCCCTCCACTTT
.	.	TRBV5-1	TRBJ1-6	CASSLGGPSSYNSPLHF	TGCGCCAGCAGCTTGGGCGGGCCAAGCTCCTATAATTCACCCCTCCACTTT
.	.	TRBV6-6	TRBJ2-3	CASSDRAGEADTQYF	TGTGCCAGCAGCGACAGGGCCGGGGAGGCCGATACGCAGTATTTT
TRBD1	.	TRBV5-1	TRBJ1-5	CASSLGGRGLGGNQPQHF	TGCGCCAGCAGCTTGGGCGGCAGGGGGCTCGGAGGCAATCAGCCCCAGCATTTT
.	.	TRBV5-6	TRBJ2-4	CASSLSFANQYF	TGTGCCAGCAGCTTGAGCTTCGCAAACCAGTACTTC
TRBD1	.	TRBV7-2	TRBJ2-7	CASSLQGGDRVYF	TGTGCCAGCAGCTTACAGGGAGGGGACAGGGTTTACTTC
.	.	TRBV13	TRBJ1-3	CASSSQYRVAGNTIYF	TGTGCCAGCAGCTCCCAATACAGGGTAGCGGGAAACACCATATATTTT
TRBD2	.	TRBV9	TRBJ2-7	CASSVLAGGMIYEQYF	TGTGCCAGCAGCGTCCTAGCGGGGGGGATGATCTACGAGCAGTACTTC
.	once	TRBV7-2	TRBJ2-7	CASSSGGQAYEQYF	TGTGCCAGCAGCTCAGGCGGACAAGCCTACGAGCAGTACTTC
.	.	TRBV2	TRBJ1-2	CASPPQNYGYTF	TGTGCCAGCCCCCCACAGAACTATGGCTACACCTTC
.	.	TRBV10-3	TRBJ2-7	CASTSGDEQYF	TGTGCCTCCACATCCGGGGACGAGCAGTACTTC
TRBD2	.	TRBV28	TRBJ2-1	CASSLAGGKRREQFF	TGTGCCAGCAGTCTAGCGGGGGGAAAAAGGCGTGAGCAGTTCTTC
TRBD1	.	TRBV5-4	TRBJ1-1	CASSPNRGFAEAFF	TGTGCCAGCAGTCCTAACAGGGGATTCGCTGAAGCTTTCTTT
.	.	TRBV19	TRBJ1-2	CASSKPTGQTNYGYTF	TGTGCCAGTAGTAAACCGACAGGACAGACTAACTATGGCTACACCTTC
.	.	TRBV30	TRBJ2-7	CAWSPSYEQYF	TGTGCCTGGAGTCCATCCTACGAGCAGTACTTC
.	.	TRBV2	TRBJ2-7	CASSGQYYEQYF	TGTGCCAGCAGCGGACAGTACTACGAGCAGTACTTC
TRBD1	.	TRBV2	TRBJ2-7	CASRGQGAYEQYF	TGTGCCAGCAGGGGACAGGGGGCCTACGAGCAGTACTTC
TRBD1	.	TRBV11-1	TRBJ1-6	CASSLVYGTVGSPLHF	TGTGCCAGCAGCTTGGTCTACGGGACAGTCGGATCACCCCTCCACTTT
TRBD2	.	TRBV4-3	TRBJ2-1	CASSELAGSYNEQFF	TGCGCCAGCAGCGAACTAGCGGGGTCCTACAATGAGCAGTTCTTC
TRBD1	.	TRBV9	TRBJ1-1	CASSVQGVNTEAFF	TGTGCCAGCAGCGTACAGGGGGTGAACACTGAAGCTTTCTTT
.	.	TRBV19	TRBJ2-2	CASSMEWRPYTGELFF	TGTGCCAGTAGTATGGAATGGCGGCCGTACACCGGGGAGCTGTTTTTT
.	.	TRBV29-1	TRBJ2-5	CSVALRAQETQYF	TGCAGCGTTGCGCTCAGGGCACAAGAGACCCAGTACTTC
TRBD1	.	TRBV30	TRBJ1-2	CAWAGTGTNYGYTF	TGTGCCTGGGCCGGGACAGGGACTAACTATGGCTACACCTTC
.	.	TRBV19	TRBJ1-5	CASSTSQGDPQHF	TGTGCCAGTAGCACTTCACAGGGTGATCCCCAGCATTTT
.	once	TRBV14	TRBJ2-4	CASSQDVSQNIQYF	TGTGCCAGCAGCCAAGATGTTAGCCAGAACATTCAGTACTTC
TRBD2	once	TRBV5-4	TRBJ2-1	CASSFKRDSLYNEQFF	TGTGCCAGCAGCTTTAAGCGGGACTCACTCTACAATGAGCAGTTCTTC
.	.	TRBV7-9	TRBJ2-7	CASASPAGQAPYEQYF	TGTGCCAGCGCCTCCCCCGCAGGGCAGGCGCCCTACGAGCAGTACTTC
TRBD1	once	TRBV7-9	TRBJ2-7	CASSLDRGITYEQYF	TGTGCCAGCAGCTTAGACAGGGGGATTACCTACGAGCAGTACTTC
.	.	TRBV7-6	TRBJ1-5	CASSRAIGRDQPQHF	TGTGCCAGCAGCCGAGCGATAGGTCGGGATCAGCCCCAGCATTTT
.	.	TRBV29-1	TRBJ2-3	CSVVRYTDTQYF	TGCAGCGTTGTCCGGTACACAGATACGCAGTATTTT